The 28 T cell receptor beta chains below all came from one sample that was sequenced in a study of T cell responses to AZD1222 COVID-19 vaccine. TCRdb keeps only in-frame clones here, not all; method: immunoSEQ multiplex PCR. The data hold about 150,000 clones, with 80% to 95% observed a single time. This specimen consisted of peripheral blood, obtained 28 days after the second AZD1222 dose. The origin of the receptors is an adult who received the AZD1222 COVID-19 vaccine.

The CDR3: CASSFSGQKETQYF. CDR3 coding DNA: TGTGCCAGCAGCTTTTCCGGACAGAAAGAGACCCAGTACTTC. This chain joins TRBV11-2 and TRBJ2-5, with D perhaps TRBD1 (6 bases). Germline V gene lookup returns CDR1 SGHAT and CDR2 FQNNGV. Deletions cut 3 bases from V and 3 bases from J, with 11 bases between. This CDR3 spans 14 amino acids.

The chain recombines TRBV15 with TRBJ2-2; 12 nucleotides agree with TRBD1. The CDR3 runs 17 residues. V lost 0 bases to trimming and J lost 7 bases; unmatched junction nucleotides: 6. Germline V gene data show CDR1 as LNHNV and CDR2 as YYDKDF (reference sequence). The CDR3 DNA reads TGTGCCACCAGCAGAGAGGGGGACAGGGGGCAGGTCGGGGAGCTGTTTTTT. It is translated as CATSREGDRGQVGELFF.

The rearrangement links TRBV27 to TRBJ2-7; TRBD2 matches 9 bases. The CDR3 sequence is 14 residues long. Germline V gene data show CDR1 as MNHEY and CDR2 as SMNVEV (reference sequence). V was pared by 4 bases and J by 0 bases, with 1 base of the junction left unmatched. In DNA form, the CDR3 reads TGTGCCAGCAGTTGGCGGGAGGGCTCCTACGAGCAGTACTTC. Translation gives CASSWREGSYEQYF.

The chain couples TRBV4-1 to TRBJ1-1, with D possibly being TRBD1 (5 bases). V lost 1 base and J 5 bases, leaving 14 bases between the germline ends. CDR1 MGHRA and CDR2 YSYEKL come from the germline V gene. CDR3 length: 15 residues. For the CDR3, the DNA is TGCGCCAGCAGCCAAGGGAGGGGCGCGGGGACTGAAGCTTTCTTT. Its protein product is CASSQGRGAGTEAFF.

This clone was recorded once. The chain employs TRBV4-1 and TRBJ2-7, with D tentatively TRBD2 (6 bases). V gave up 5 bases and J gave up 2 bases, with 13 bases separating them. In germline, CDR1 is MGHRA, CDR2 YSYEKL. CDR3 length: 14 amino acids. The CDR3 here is CASSSLTSTYEQYF. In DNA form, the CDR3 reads TGCGCCAGCAGCTCACTGACTAGTACCTACGAGCAGTACTTC.

The CDR3: CASTRTNEQFF. CDR3 in DNA: TGTGCCAGCACCAGGACAAACGAGCAGTTCTTC. This chain connects TRBV6-5 to TRBJ2-1, with a weak D call TRBD1 (5 bases). The CDR3 loop spans 11 amino acids. Trimming removed 7 bases from V and 10 bases from J, with 11 bases in between. The germline V gene encodes CDR1 MNHEY and CDR2 SVGAGI.

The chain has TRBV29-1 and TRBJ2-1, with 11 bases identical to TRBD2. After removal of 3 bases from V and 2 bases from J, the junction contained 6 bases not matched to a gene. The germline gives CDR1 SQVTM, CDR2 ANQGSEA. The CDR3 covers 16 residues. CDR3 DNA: TGCAGCGTTGACCCCACTAGCGGGAGTCCCTACAATGAGCAGTTCTTC. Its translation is CSVDPTSGSPYNEQFF.

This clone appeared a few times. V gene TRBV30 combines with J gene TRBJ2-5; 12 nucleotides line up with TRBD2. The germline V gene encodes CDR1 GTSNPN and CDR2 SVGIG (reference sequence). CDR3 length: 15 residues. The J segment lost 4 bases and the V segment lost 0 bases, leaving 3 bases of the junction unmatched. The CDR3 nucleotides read TGTGCCTGGAGTGTACTAGCGGGAGGAGGAGAGACCCAGTACTTC. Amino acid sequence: CAWSVLAGGGETQYF.

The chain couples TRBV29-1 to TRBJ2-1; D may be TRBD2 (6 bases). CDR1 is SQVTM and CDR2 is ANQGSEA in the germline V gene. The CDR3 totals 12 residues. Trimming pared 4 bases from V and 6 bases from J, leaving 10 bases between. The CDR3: CSVGGVVNEQFF. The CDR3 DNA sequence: TGCAGCGTTGGGGGGGTGGTCAATGAGCAGTTCTTC.

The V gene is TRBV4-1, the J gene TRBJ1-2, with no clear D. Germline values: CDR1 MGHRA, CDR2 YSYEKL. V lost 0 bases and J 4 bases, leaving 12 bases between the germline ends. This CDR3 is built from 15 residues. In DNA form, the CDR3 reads TGCGCCAGCAGCCAAGACGCATCGACTATCTATGGCTACACCTTC. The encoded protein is CASSQDASTIYGYTF.

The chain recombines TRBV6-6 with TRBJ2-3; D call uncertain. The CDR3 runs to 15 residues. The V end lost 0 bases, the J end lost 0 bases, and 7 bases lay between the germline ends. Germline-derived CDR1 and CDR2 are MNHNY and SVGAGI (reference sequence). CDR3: CASSYSAGSTDTQYF. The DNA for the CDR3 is TGTGCCAGCAGTTACTCGGCAGGAAGCACAGATACGCAGTATTTT.

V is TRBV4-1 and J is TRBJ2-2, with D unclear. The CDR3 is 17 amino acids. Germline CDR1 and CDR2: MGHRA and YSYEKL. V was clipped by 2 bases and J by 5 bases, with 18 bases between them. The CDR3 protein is CASSQLDMGFWTGELFF. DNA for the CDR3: TGCGCCAGCAGCCAATTAGACATGGGGTTCTGGACCGGGGAGCTGTTTTTT.

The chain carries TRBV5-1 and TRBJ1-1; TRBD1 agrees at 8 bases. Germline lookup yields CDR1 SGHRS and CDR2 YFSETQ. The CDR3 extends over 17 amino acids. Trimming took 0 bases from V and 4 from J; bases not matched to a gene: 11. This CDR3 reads CASSLGHRDRLGTEAFF. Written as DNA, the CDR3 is TGCGCCAGCAGCTTGGGCCATAGGGACAGGCTGGGCACTGAAGCTTTCTTT.

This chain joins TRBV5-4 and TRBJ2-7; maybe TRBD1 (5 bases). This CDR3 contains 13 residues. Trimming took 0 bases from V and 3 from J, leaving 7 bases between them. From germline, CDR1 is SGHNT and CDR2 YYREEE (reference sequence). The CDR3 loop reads CASSLERGYEQYF. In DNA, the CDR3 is TGTGCCAGCAGCTTGGAAAGGGGCTACGAGCAGTACTTC. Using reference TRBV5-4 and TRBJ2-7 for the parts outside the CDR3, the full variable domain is ETGVTQSPTHLIKTRGQQVTLRCSSQSGHNTVSWYQQALGQGPQFIFQYYREEENGRGNFPPRFSGLQFPNYSSELNVNALELDDSALYLCASSLERGYEQYFGPGTRLTVT.

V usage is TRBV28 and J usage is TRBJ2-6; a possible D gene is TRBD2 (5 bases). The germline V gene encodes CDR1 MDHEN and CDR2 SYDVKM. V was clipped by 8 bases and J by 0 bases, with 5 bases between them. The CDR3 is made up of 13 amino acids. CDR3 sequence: CASRGSGANVLTF. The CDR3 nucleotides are TGTGCCAGCCGGGGCTCTGGGGCCAACGTCCTGACTTTC.

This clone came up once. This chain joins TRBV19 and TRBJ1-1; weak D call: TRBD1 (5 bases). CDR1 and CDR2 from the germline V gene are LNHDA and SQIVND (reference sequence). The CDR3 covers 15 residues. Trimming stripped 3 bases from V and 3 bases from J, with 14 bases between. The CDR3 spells CASSIQGVLDTEAFF. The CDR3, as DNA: TGTGCCAGTAGTATTCAAGGGGTTTTGGACACTGAAGCTTTCTTT.

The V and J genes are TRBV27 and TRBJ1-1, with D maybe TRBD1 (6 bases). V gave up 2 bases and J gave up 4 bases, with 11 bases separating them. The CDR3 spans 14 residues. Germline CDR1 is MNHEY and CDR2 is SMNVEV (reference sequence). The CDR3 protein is CASSLRGFGTEAFF. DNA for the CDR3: TGTGCCAGCAGTTTAAGGGGGTTTGGCACTGAAGCTTTCTTT.

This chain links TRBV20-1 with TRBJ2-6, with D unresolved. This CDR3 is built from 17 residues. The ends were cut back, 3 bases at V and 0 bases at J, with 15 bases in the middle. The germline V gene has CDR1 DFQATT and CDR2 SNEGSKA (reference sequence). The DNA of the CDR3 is TGCAGTGCTAGTGCTAGTTCGACAAACTCTGGGGCCAACGTCCTGACTTTC. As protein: CSASASSTNSGANVLTF.

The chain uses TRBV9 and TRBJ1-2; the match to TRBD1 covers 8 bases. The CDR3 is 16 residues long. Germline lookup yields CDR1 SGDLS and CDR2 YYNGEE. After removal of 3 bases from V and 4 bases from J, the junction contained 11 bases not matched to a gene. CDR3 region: CASSDAGQVHAYGYTF. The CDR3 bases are TGTGCCAGCAGCGACGCGGGACAGGTCCACGCCTATGGCTACACCTTC.

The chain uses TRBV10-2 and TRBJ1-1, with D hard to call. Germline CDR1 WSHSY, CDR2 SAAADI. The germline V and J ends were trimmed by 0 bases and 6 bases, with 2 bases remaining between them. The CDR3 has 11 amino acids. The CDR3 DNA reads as TGCGCCAGCAGTGAGTCGGCTGAAGCTTTCTTT. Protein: CASSESAEAFF.

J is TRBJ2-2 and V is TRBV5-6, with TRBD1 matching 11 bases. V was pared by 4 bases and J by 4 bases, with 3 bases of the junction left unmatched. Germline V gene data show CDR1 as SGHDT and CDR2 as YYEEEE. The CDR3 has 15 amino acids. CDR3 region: CASSTGQGATGELFF. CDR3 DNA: TGTGCCAGCAGCACCGGACAGGGGGCCACCGGGGAGCTGTTTTTT.

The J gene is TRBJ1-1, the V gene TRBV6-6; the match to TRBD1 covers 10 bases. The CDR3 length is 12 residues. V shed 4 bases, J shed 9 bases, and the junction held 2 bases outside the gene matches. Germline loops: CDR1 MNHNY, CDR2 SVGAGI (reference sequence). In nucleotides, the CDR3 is TGTGCCAGCAGTTCGACAGGGGGCAAAGCTTTCTTT. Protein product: CASSSTGGKAFF.

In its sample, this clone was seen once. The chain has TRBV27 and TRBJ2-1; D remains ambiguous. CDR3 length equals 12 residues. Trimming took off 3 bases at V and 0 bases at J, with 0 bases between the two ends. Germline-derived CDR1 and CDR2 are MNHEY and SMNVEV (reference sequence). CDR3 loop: CASSFSYNEQFF. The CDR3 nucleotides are TGTGCCAGCAGTTTCTCCTACAATGAGCAGTTCTTC.

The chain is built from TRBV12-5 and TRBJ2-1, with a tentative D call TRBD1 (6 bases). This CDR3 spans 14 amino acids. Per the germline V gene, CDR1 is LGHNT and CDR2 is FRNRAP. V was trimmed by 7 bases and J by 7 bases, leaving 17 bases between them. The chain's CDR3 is CASAQSQGRNEQFF. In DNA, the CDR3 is TGTGCTAGTGCCCAATCACAGGGTCGGAATGAGCAGTTCTTC.

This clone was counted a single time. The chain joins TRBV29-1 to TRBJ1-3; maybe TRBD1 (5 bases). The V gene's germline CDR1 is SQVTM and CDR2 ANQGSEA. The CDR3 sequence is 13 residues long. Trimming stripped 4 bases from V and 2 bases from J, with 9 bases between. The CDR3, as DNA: TGCAGCGTTGCAGGGAACCCTGGAAACACCATATATTTT. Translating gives CSVAGNPGNTIYF.

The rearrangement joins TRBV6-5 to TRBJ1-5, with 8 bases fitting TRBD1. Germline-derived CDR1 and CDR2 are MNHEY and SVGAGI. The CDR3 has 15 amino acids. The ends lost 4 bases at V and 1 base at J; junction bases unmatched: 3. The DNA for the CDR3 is TGTGCCAGCAGTTCCACAGGGGGGAGCAATCAGCCCCAGCATTTT. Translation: CASSSTGGSNQPQHF.

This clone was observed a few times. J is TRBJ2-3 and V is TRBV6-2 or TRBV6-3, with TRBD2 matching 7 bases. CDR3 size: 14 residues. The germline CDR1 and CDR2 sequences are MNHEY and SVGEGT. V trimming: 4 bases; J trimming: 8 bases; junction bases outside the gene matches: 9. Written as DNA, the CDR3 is TGTGCCAGCAGTTCCTCGACTACTAGCGCTACGCAGTATTTT. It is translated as CASSSSTTSATQYF.

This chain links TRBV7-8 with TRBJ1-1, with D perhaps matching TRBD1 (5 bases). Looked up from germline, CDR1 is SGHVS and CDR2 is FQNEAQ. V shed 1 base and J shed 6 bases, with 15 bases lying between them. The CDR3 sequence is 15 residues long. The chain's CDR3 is CASSLGNQGFSEAFF. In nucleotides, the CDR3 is TGTGCCAGCAGCTTAGGGAATCAGGGTTTCTCTGAAGCTTTCTTT.